These 27 T cell receptor beta chains were all obtained from the same sample, sequenced in a study of OX40 agonist ivuxolimab in advanced cancers. Using immunoSEQ multiplex PCR, the repertoire was profiled, and TCRdb retains in-frame clones only, with some absent. The table has over 80,000 clones, roughly nine tenths seen once. The sample was CD4+ or CD8+ T cells sorted from blood, taken in a trial of the OX40 agonist ivuxolimab. These receptors came from an adult with an advanced solid tumor such as melanoma, head and neck, liver or kidney cancer.

V gene TRBV29-1 combines with J gene TRBJ1-1; D unresolved. CDR3 length: 14 residues. CDR1 and CDR2 from the germline V gene are SQVTM and ANQGSEA. Trimming pared 5 bases from V and 4 bases from J, leaving 17 bases between. The chain's CDR3 is CSVNFGGEGTEAFF. DNA of the CDR3: TGCAGCGTTAACTTCGGAGGCGAGGGCACTGAAGCTTTCTTT.

This chain links TRBV11-2 with TRBJ2-3, with TRBD1 as a possible D gene (7 bases). Trimming removed 2 bases from V and 2 bases from J, with 14 bases in between. Germline CDR1 SGHAT, CDR2 FQNNGV. CDR3 length: 16 amino acids. The DNA of the CDR3 is TGTGCCAGCAGCTTACGTCAGGGGGGCTACACAGATACGCAGTATTTT. Protein: CASSLRQGGYTDTQYF.

This clone was seen only once. The chain joins TRBV7-9 to TRBJ1-2; D is ambiguous. Germline CDR1 SEHNR, CDR2 FQNEAQ (reference sequence). With 5 bases removed from V and 5 bases from J, the gap between germline ends came to 12 bases. The CDR3 totals 13 residues. CDR3 amino acids: CASSLASVYGYTF. The DNA for the CDR3 is TGTGCCAGCAGCCTTGCATCGGTTTATGGCTACACCTTC.

This clone was seen a handful of times. The chain recombines TRBV4-1 with TRBJ1-2; no clear D. Trimming shortened V by 4 bases and J by 7 bases, and 13 bases separated the two germline ends. In germline, CDR1 is MGHRA, CDR2 YSYEKL. CDR3 size: 13 residues. CDR3 sequence reads: CASSRVGSFGYTF. In DNA, the CDR3 is TGCGCCAGCAGCCGCGTCGGTTCGTTTGGCTACACCTTC.

This chain connects TRBV6-5 to TRBJ1-2; TRBD1 aligns across 7 bases. Losses at the gene ends were 6 bases for V and 2 bases for J; bases not matched to a gene: 6. Germline V CDR1 and CDR2: MNHEY, SVGAGI. The CDR3 is made up of 14 amino acids. The CDR3: CASSRDSANYGYTF. CDR3 nucleotide sequence: TGTGCCAGCAGCCGGGACAGTGCGAACTATGGCTACACCTTC.

The chain carries TRBV30 and TRBJ2-1; D remains unclear. V was cut by 0 bases and J by 7 bases, with 4 bases left in between. Per the germline V gene, CDR1 is GTSNPN and CDR2 is SVGIG (reference sequence). This CDR3 has 11 amino acids. CDR3 amino acids: CAWSVRNEQFF. Written as DNA, the CDR3 is TGTGCCTGGAGTGTACGGAATGAGCAGTTCTTC. The complete variable domain, with remaining parts taken from reference TRBV30 and TRBJ2-1, reads SQTIHQWPATLVQPVGSPLSLECTVEGTSNPNLYWYRQAAGRGLQLLFYSVGIGQISSEVPQNLSASRPQDRQFILSSKKLLLSDSGFYLCAWSVRNEQFFGPGTRLTVL.

This rearrangement joins TRBV29-1 to TRBJ1-1; D uncertain. V was shortened by 5 bases and J by 6 bases, with 16 bases between the two germline ends. This CDR3 comprises 13 residues. Per germline, CDR1 SQVTM and CDR2 ANQGSEA. The CDR3 here is CSVSATQRAEAFF. The CDR3 coding sequence is TGCAGCGTTTCCGCAACCCAGAGGGCTGAAGCTTTCTTT.

The CDR3 DNA reads as TGTGCCAGCTCAGACCCGGTGGGAGGGCCGGGAAATGAGCAGTTCTTC. This gives the protein CASSDPVGGPGNEQFF. The chain recombines TRBV18 with TRBJ2-1; the match to TRBD2 covers 7 bases. Germline values: CDR1 KGHSH, CDR2 LQKENI. There are 16 residues in the CDR3. Trimming cost V 5 bases and J 7 bases; bases outside gene matches: 14. Using reference TRBV18 and TRBJ2-1 for the parts outside the CDR3, the full variable domain is NAGVMQNPRHLVRRRGQEARLRCSPMKGHSHVYWYRQLPEEGLKFMVYLQKENIIDESGMPKERFSAEFPKEGPSILRIQQVVRGDSAAYFCASSDPVGGPGNEQFFGPGTRLTVL.

The rearrangement links TRBV5-6 to TRBJ2-7; D is perhaps TRBD1 (8 bases). The CDR3 length is 13 residues. Germline V CDR1 and CDR2: SGHDT, YYEEEE. The ends were cut back, 1 base at V and 7 bases at J, with 12 bases in the middle. In DNA, the CDR3 is TGTGCCAGCAGCTTGACAGGGGGAGGGGAGCAGTACTTC. This codes for CASSLTGGGEQYF.

This chain links TRBV2 with TRBJ1-3; TRBD1 agrees at 10 bases. This CDR3 spans 15 amino acids. The junction had 4 bases not matched to a gene; V was cut back by 6 bases and J by 2 bases. Germline values: CDR1 SNHLY, CDR2 FYNNEI. CDR3: CASRRQGAAGNTIYF. CDR3 sequence (DNA): TGTGCCAGCAGGAGACAGGGGGCGGCTGGAAACACCATATATTTT.

The V and J genes are TRBV27 and TRBJ2-7; D is unclear. V gave up 4 bases and J gave up 2 bases, with 12 bases separating them. The CDR3 has 14 amino acids. Germline lookup yields CDR1 MNHEY and CDR2 SMNVEV (reference sequence). The CDR3 sequence: CASSSGTSTYEQYF. Written as DNA, the CDR3 is TGTGCCAGCAGTTCCGGCACATCGACCTACGAGCAGTACTTC.

This clone was counted once. This rearrangement joins TRBV5-5 to TRBJ1-5; 7 positions agree with TRBD1. Germline V lookup: CDR1 SGHKS, CDR2 YYEKEE (reference sequence). This CDR3 region has 15 residues. With 4 bases clipped from V and 3 bases from J, the junction kept 7 bases outside the gene matches. CDR3 sequence: CASSRTGQNNQPQHF. The CDR3 DNA sequence: TGTGCCAGCAGCCGGACGGGACAGAACAATCAGCCCCAGCATTTT.

The chain has TRBV6-5 and TRBJ2-7; TRBD2 matches at 16 bases. Germline CDR1 is MNHEY and CDR2 is SVGAGI. Unmatched junction bases numbered 4, after V lost 2 bases and J lost 6 bases. CDR3 size: 16 residues. For the CDR3, the DNA is TGTGCCAGCAGTTACGGGACTAGCGGGAGGGCAGGCGAGCAGTACTTC. This sequence encodes CASSYGTSGRAGEQYF.

This clone was counted only a few times. The rearrangement uses TRBV6-6 and TRBJ2-5; D perhaps matches TRBD1 (7 bases). Germline lookup yields CDR1 MNHNY and CDR2 SVGAGI (reference sequence). This CDR3 region has 13 residues. The V and J ends lost 6 bases and 2 bases respectively, with 10 bases between them. The CDR3: CASRPGGQETQYF. The CDR3 DNA reads TGTGCCAGCAGGCCAGGGGGGCAAGAGACCCAGTACTTC.

This clone came up a few times. The chain couples TRBV27 to TRBJ1-6; D is ambiguous. This CDR3 is built from 15 residues. CDR1 is MNHEY, CDR2 SMNVEV, per germline (reference sequence). The V gene lost 3 bases and the J gene lost 14 bases, with 20 bases spanning the gap. CDR3 coding DNA: TGTGCCAGCAGTTTCAAGGGTGGGAAACAATTGGCCCTCCACTTT. This translates into CASSFKGGKQLALHF.

The V and J genes are TRBV5-1 and TRBJ1-6; tentatively, D is TRBD1 (5 bases). The CDR3 is 19 residues long. The V end was cut by 0 bases, the J end by 2 bases, with 18 bases between. Germline V gene sequence: CDR1 SGHRS, CDR2 YFSETQ. CDR3 bases: TGCGCCAGCAGCTTGGCGGTGGAGGGGTCGGATCCCTATAATTCACCCCTCCACTTT. Protein: CASSLAVEGSDPYNSPLHF. Full variable domain (outside the CDR3, taken from reference TRBV5-1 and TRBJ1-6): KAGVTQTPRYLIKTRGQQVTLSCSPISGHRSVSWYQQTPGQGLQFLFEYFSETQRNKGNFPGRFSGRQFSNSRSEMNVSTLELGDSALYLCASSLAVEGSDPYNSPLHFGNGTRLTVT.

The chain employs TRBV7-8 and TRBJ2-2, with 8 bases fitting TRBD1. CDR1 and CDR2 from the germline V gene are SGHVS and FQNEAQ. The CDR3 consists of 16 residues. V was pared by 5 bases and J by 6 bases, with 11 bases of the junction left unmatched. CDR3 protein: CASSQEATGVSGELFF. Written as DNA, the CDR3 is TGTGCCAGCAGCCAAGAGGCGACAGGGGTATCCGGGGAGCTGTTTTTT.

The chain couples TRBV10-2 to TRBJ2-7; possibly TRBD2 for D (6 bases). The germline gives CDR1 WSHSY, CDR2 SAAADI. This CDR3 is 14 amino acids long. V was cut by 4 bases and J by 3 bases, with 13 bases left in between. This CDR3 reads CASSATSTDYEQYF. The CDR3 bases are TGCGCCAGCAGTGCCACTAGCACCGACTACGAGCAGTACTTC.

The rearrangement links TRBV4-1 to TRBJ2-1; 15 nucleotides match TRBD2. The CDR3 is made up of 17 amino acids. V shed 6 bases, J shed 5 bases, and the junction held 8 bases outside the gene matches. Per germline, CDR1 MGHRA and CDR2 YSYEKL. CDR3 sequence reads: CASRKGLAGGRHNEQFF. Written as DNA, the CDR3 is TGCGCCAGCAGAAAAGGACTAGCGGGAGGGCGCCACAATGAGCAGTTCTTC.

The chain carries TRBV14 and TRBJ2-2, with 8 bases identical to TRBD1. The CDR3 extends over 15 amino acids. Germline V gives CDR1 SGHDN, CDR2 FVKESK. V lost 6 bases, J lost 2 bases, and 5 bases stayed unmatched. CDR3 amino acids: CASRRQGLNTGELFF. The CDR3 region has the DNA TGTGCCAGCAGACGACAGGGGTTAAACACCGGGGAGCTGTTTTTT.

This clone was recorded a few times. The V and J genes are TRBV11-2 and TRBJ1-1; the D is unclear. Germline V CDR1 and CDR2: SGHAT, FQNNGV. This CDR3 is 12 amino acids long. V dropped 3 bases and J dropped 1 base, with 3 bases sitting between them. CDR3 in amino acids: CASSFQNTEAFF. The CDR3 DNA reads TGTGCCAGCAGCTTCCAGAACACTGAAGCTTTCTTT.

This clone was seen just once. The chain recombines TRBV6-1 with TRBJ1-1; a possible D gene is TRBD1 (6 bases). With 9 bases removed from V and 1 base from J, the gap between germline ends came to 15 bases. There are 14 residues in the CDR3. Germline CDR1 is MNHNS and CDR2 is SASEGT. CDR3 nucleotides: TGTGCCAGTCTGCCTTGGACAGCGAACACTGAAGCTTTCTTT. It yields the protein CASLPWTANTEAFF.

The count of this clone is one. At one end, the junction sequence differs from germline, possibly due to a read error. The V call is TRBV7-9, the J call TRBJ2-2; TRBD2 might be the D (6 bases). Germline assignment: CDR1 SEHNR and CDR2 FQNEAQ (reference sequence). This CDR3 is 13 amino acids long. CDR3 in amino acids: CASSLASTGELFF. In DNA form, the CDR3 reads TGTGCCAGCAGCCTAGCGAGCACCGGGGAGCTGTTTTTT.

The chain is built from TRBV11-3 and TRBJ1-2; D gene ambiguous. The CDR3 runs 13 residues. CDR1 is SGHNT, CDR2 YENEEA, per germline. V was clipped by 5 bases and J by 7 bases, with 14 bases between them. CDR3: CASSPNRWGGYTF. The CDR3 nucleotides are TGTGCCAGCAGCCCCAACAGATGGGGTGGCTACACCTTC.

The gene calls are TRBV5-1 and TRBJ1-1; D might be TRBD1 (5 bases). Germline V gene lookup returns CDR1 SGHRS and CDR2 YFSETQ. The CDR3 spans 15 residues. V lost 1 base and J lost 3, with 13 bases in between. CDR3 coding DNA: TGCGCCAGCAGCTTGATCGGGGGTAGGGACACTGAAGCTTTCTTT. This sequence encodes CASSLIGGRDTEAFF.

The CDR3 here is CASSAQDRDYGYTF. The CDR3 DNA follows: TGTGCCAGCAGCGCTCAAGACAGGGACTATGGCTACACCTTC. The chain uses TRBV6-6 and TRBJ1-2; TRBD1 agrees at 7 bases. This CDR3 contains 14 residues. Per the germline V gene, CDR1 is MNHNY and CDR2 is SVGAGI (reference sequence). The trim removed 6 bases at V and 3 bases at J, leaving 7 bases unmatched.

The sample holds one count of this clone. The rearrangement uses TRBV7-9 and TRBJ1-5, with 8 bases lining up with TRBD1. Germline V gene data show CDR1 as SEHNR and CDR2 as FQNEAQ (reference sequence). Unmatched junction bases numbered 8, after V lost 4 bases and J lost 6 bases. This CDR3 has 15 residues. The chain's CDR3 is CASSSGQAVGQPQHF. The CDR3 DNA sequence: TGTGCCAGCAGCTCGGGACAGGCGGTAGGTCAGCCCCAGCATTTT.